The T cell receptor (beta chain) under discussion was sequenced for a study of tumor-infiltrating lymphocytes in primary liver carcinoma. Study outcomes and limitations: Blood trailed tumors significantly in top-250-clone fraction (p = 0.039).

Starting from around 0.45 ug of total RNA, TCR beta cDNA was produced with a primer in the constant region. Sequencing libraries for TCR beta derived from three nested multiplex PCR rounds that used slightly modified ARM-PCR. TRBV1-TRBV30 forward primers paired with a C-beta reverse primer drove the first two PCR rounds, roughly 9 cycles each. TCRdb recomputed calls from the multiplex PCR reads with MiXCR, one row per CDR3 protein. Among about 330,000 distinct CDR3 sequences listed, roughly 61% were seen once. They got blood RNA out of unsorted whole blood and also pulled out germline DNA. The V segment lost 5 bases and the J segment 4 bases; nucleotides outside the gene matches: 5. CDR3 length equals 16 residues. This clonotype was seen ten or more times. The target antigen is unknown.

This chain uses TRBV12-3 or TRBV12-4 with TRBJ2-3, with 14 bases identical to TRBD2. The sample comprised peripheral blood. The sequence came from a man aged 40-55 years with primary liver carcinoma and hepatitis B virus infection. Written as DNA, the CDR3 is TGTGCCAGCAGTCGTGGACTAGCGGGAGGACCAGATACGCAGTATTTT. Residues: CASSRGLAGGPDTQYF.